This TCR beta chain was found in a study of cytotoxic CD8 clonotypes in ibrutinib-treated CLL. In the study overall: Among patients, about 25 responded partially and 2 completely; 14 then stayed remitted and some twelve progressed after median 68 months. The study, taken as a whole, reports: Clonality was higher at ibrutinib response and returned toward baseline at progression.

This clone was recorded a few times. The antigen is undetermined. CDR1 is SGHTA and CDR2 is FQGNSA in the germline V gene. This CDR3 spans 14 amino acids. The ends lost 3 bases at V and 6 bases at J; junction bases unmatched: 4. Target depth was 1 in 200,000 to 1 in 1 million T cells, about 10x per clonotype. Produced via immunoSEQ multiplex PCR; TCRdb's table is partial and in-frame only. Among about 310,000 clones listed, around four fifths were seen once. This sequence joins TRBV7-2 and TRBJ2-7; 11 nucleotides match TRBD2. This TCR came from a human donor with chronic lymphocytic leukemia. The sample consisted of PBMCs, taken before ibrutinib treatment. Here the CDR3 reads CASSFTSGRPEQYF. CDR3 nucleotide sequence: TGTGCCAGCAGCTTCACTAGCGGGAGACCCGAGCAGTACTTC.